A single sample is the source of the 3 T cell receptor beta chains below, sequenced in a study. Method: immunoSEQ multiplex PCR; TCRdb's copy keeps in-frame clones and lacks some. The table records tens of thousands of clones, 85% to 95% of them present only once. The sequenced sample consisted of PBMCs. All receptors come from a man in his forties or fifties with rheumatoid arthritis.

This chain links TRBV6-5 with TRBJ2-7, with 9 nucleotides matching TRBD1. Looked up from germline, CDR1 is MNHEY and CDR2 is SVGAGI. The V and J ends lost 6 bases and 3 bases, in that order; junction bases with no gene match: 3. This CDR3 contains 13 residues. The CDR3, as DNA: TGTGCCAGCAGGGGACAGGGAAACTACGAGCAGTACTTC. It codes for CASRGQGNYEQYF.

The chain links TRBV27 to TRBJ2-1, with TRBD1 identical over 7 bases. The germline V gene encodes CDR1 MNHEY and CDR2 SMNVEV (reference sequence). The CDR3 is 16 amino acids. Losses at the gene ends were 2 bases for V and 2 bases for J; bases not matched to a gene: 6. CDR3 nucleotide sequence: TGTGCCAGCAGTTTAAGAGGGGGCGCGACCTACAATGAGCAGTTCTTC. This sequence encodes CASSLRGGATYNEQFF.

CDR3 residues: CASSPRLPGFNQPQHF. The DNA for the CDR3 is TGTGCCAGCAGCCCCAGACTCCCGGGGTTCAATCAGCCCCAGCATTTT. This sequence joins TRBV3-1 (or the pseudogene TRBV3-2) and TRBJ1-5, with no clear D. The CDR3 sequence is 16 residues long. The V end was cut by 4 bases, the J end by 3 bases, with 16 bases between. Germline V gives CDR1 LGHDT, CDR2 YNNKEL (reference sequence).